The present entry profiles one T cell receptor beta chain with its context. The entry originates in a study of blood T cells in healthy people across ages. Combining a sample-barcoded 5' primer with a J-beta primer mix, a second PCR ran for 7 to 11 cycles. TCRdb itself ran the 5' RACE reads through MiXCR, one entry per CDR3 protein. The sample contains about 1.6 million distinct CDR3 sequences, about 32% of which appear only once. Donors were healthy Caucasian individuals from Russia aged roughly 6 to 95. Sequencing used blood. The sequence derives from a young woman in good health.

The CDR3, as DNA: TGTGCCAGCAGCTTCGACAGGGGAACCTACAATGAGCAGTACTTC. As protein: CASSFDRGTYNEQYF. The V gene is TRBV11-2, the J gene TRBJ2-5; 8 bases align to TRBD1. The CDR3 has 15 amino acids. Germline V gene lookup returns CDR1 SGHAT and CDR2 FQNNGV. Losses at the gene ends were 3 bases for V and 11 bases for J; bases not matched to a gene: 14.